This TCR beta chain was captured by sequencing in a study of CXCR3-negative and CXCR3-positive naive CD8 T cells. For this clonotype: Its antigen is undetermined.

Regarding the study as a whole: Memory CD8+ cells showed much lower diversity, while both naive subsets displayed comparably high diversity.

The germline CDR1 and CDR2 sequences are MNHEY and SMNVEV (reference sequence). The CDR3 runs to 16 residues. UMI-labeled 5' RACE TRB cDNA libraries were prepared from the cells. One entry per CDR3 protein, without DNA, is what TCRdb gives after re-calling the 5' RACE reads. The specimen's table records some 50,000 distinct CDR3 sequences. The sequenced material came from naive CXCR3- CD8+ T cells from blood. This sample's subset: CD45RO-CCR7+CD27+CD95- naive CD8+ T cells lacking CXCR3 (TNR3-). The chain carries TRBV27 and TRBJ2-5; TCRdb names TRBD1, which stays unverified in the absence of DNA. The source of this sequence is a human donor in good health. Some clones in this sample may be carry-over from other donors' samples. CDR3 sequence: CASSLYVGAPEETQYF.